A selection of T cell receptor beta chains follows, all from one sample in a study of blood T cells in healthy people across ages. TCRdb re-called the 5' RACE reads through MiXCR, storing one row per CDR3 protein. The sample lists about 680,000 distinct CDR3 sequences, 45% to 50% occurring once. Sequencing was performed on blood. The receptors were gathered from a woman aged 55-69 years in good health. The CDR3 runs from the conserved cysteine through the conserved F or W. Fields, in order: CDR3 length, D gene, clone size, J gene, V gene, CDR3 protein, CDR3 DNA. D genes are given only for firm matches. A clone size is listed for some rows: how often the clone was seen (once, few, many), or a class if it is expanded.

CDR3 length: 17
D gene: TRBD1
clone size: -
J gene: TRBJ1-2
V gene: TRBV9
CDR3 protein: CASSGTGQGKDFYGYTF
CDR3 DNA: TGTGCCAGCAGCGGGACGGGACAGGGGAAGGACTTCTATGGCTACACCTTC

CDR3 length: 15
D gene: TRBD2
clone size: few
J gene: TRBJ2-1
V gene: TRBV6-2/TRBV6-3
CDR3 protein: CASSLIVSGKNEQFF
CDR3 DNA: TGTGCCAGCAGTCTCATAGTTAGCGGGAAGAATGAGCAGTTCTTC

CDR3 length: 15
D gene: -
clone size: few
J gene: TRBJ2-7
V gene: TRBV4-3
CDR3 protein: CASSQALQGRYEQYF
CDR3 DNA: TGCGCCAGCAGCCAAGCCCTGCAGGGAAGATACGAGCAGTACTTC

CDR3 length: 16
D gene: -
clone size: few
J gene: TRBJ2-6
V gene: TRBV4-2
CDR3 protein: CASSQDPIGGANVLTF
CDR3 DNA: TGTGCCAGCAGCCAAGATCCGATTGGCGGGGCCAACGTCCTGACTTTC

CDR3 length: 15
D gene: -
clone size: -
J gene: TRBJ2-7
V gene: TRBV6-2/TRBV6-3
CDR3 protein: CASRSYRDRTYEQYF
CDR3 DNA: TGTGCCAGCAGGTCCTATAGGGACCGCACCTACGAGCAGTACTTC

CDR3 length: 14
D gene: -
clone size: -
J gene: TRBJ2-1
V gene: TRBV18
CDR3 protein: CASSPWGPYNEQFF
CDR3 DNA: TGTGCCAGCTCACCATGGGGGCCGTACAATGAGCAGTTCTTC

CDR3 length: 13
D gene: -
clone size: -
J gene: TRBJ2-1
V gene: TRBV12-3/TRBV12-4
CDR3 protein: CASSGPWENEQFF
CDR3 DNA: TGTGCCAGCAGTGGACCCTGGGAAAATGAGCAGTTCTTC

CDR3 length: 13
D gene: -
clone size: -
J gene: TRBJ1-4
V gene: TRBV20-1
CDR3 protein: CSVRDSNNEKLFF
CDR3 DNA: TGCAGTGTCCGAGACAGCAATAATGAAAAACTGTTTTTT

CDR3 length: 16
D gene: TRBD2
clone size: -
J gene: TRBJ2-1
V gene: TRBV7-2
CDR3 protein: CASSPGAAGGYNEQFF
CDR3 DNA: TGTGCCAGCAGCCCGGGGGCGGCGGGAGGGTACAATGAGCAGTTCTTC

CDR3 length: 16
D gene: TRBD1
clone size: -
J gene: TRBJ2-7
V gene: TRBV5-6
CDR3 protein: CASSSFSGQPTYEQYF
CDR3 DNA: TGTGCCAGCAGCTCCTTTTCGGGACAGCCAACCTACGAGCAGTACTTC

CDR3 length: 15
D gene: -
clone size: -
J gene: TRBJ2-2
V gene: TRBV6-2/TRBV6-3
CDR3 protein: CASSYGRLVIGELFF
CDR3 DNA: TGTGCCAGCAGTTACGGTCGACTAGTGATCGGGGAGCTGTTTTTT

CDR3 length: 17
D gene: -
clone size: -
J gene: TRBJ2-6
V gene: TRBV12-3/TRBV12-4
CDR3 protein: CASSLVTGSSGANVLTF
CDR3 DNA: TGTGCCAGCAGTTTAGTTACAGGATCCTCTGGGGCCAACGTCCTGACTTTC

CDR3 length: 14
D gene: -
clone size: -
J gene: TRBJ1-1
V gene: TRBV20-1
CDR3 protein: CSARDSGKATEAFF
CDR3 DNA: TGCAGTGCTAGAGATTCAGGGAAGGCCACTGAAGCTTTCTTT

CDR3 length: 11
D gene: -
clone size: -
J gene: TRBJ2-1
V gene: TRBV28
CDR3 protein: CASSVSNEQFF
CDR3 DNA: TGTGCCAGCAGCGTTAGCAATGAGCAGTTCTTC

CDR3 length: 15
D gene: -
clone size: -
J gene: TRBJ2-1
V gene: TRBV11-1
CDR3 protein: CASSRGRGHYNEQFF
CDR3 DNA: TGTGCCAGCAGTCGAGGGCGTGGGCATTACAATGAGCAGTTCTTC